This T cell receptor (beta chain) was observed in a study of blood T cell repertoires in COVID-19. Study context: COVID-19 samples from acute and convalescent phases originated in the United States, Italy and Spain. The analysed material was cDNA or gDNA that came from T cells, B-cell-depleted T cells, or PBMCs.

Per the original data handling: Nucleated cell number was recorded as an estimate derived from reference gene primer amplification. Sequencing was performed with immunoSEQ multiplex PCR; in TCRdb, only in-frame clones are kept and a portion is missing. V and J calls plus clone size are reproduced from that table; the DNA served to infer D and trimming. Here the sample spans roughly 69,000 clones, 79% being singletons. The sequence was obtained from a woman in her 50s with acute or convalescent COVID-19. Sample: peripheral blood.

The CDR3 DNA follows: TGTGCCAGCAGTATCATGAGCTCCTACGAGCAGTACTTC. Translation: CASSIMSSYEQYF. The chain has TRBV21-1 and TRBJ2-7; the table's D call, TRBD2, has no DNA check behind it. TRBV21-1 is recorded as a pseudogene. The CDR3 contains 13 residues.